This T cell receptor beta chain comes out of a study of shared clonotypes between healthy human individuals. Turning to the study itself: CD4 naive cells filled three plates per donor, CD4 memory three, CD8 naive two and CD8 memory one.

Splitting the CD4+ cells yielded a CD45RA+ naive subset and a CD45RA-negative memory subset. The ends were cut back, 7 bases at V and 3 bases at J, with 10 bases in the middle. The CDR3 has 13 amino acids. Per germline, CDR1 SNHLY and CDR2 FYNNEI. It was at deep level that the assay was run. The protocol was immunoSEQ multiplex PCR, while the TCRdb copy is restricted to in-frame clones and leaves out a portion. The sample carries millions of clones, just over 90% recorded once. The sample consisted of naive CD4+ T cells sorted from blood. The subset here: CD45RA+ positively selected. This clonotype was sampled from a man in his late teens or twenties in good health. V gene TRBV2 combines with J gene TRBJ2-1; tentatively, D is TRBD1 (6 bases). CDR3 bases: TGTGCCAGCACGAGACAGGACTACAATGAGCAGTTCTTC. It translates to CASTRQDYNEQFF.